The sequence of this T cell receptor (beta chain) was determined in a study of T-cell memory formation after mild COVID-19. CDR3 length: 15 amino acids. With 1 base clipped from V and 5 bases from J, the junction kept 1 base outside the gene matches. Germline values: CDR1 MNHNS, CDR2 SASEGT. This clonotype occurred many times. Its antigen is unidentified. Whole-study findings and limits: For contracting clones, CD4+ ones sat mainly in CM and EM, CD8+ in EMRA. A balance of CD4 and CD8 characterized clones contracting day 15 to 85, whereas later expanders leaned CD4+.

One entry per CDR3 protein results from TCRdb running MiXCR on the 5' RACE reads. The sample has roughly 250,000 distinct CDR3 sequences, about 15% seen once. This receptor was obtained from a man between 18 and 29 years old who had mild COVID-19 (a few samples of this study predate the infection). Cell type and time point are not known. The sequenced sample consisted of PBMCs or a T cell subset sorted from them (not recorded which). This sequence joins TRBV6-1 and TRBJ2-1; 11 positions agree with TRBD2. The CDR3 reads CASSEGLAGNNEQFF. The CDR3, as DNA: TGTGCCAGCAGTGAAGGACTAGCGGGGAACAATGAGCAGTTCTTC.